A selection of T cell receptor beta chains follows, all from one sample in a study of shared clonotypes between healthy human individuals. TCRdb's copy holds only in-frame clones and misses some; the assay was immunoSEQ multiplex PCR. The repertoire holds millions of clones, with approximately 95% as singletons. What was sequenced was naive CD4+ T cells from PBMCs. These receptors all come from a man between 18 and 29 years old in good health. Some clones in this sample may be carry-over from other donors' samples. Both conserved end residues are trimmed from each CDR3. The D gene is left open where the match is weak.

CDR3aa: ASRIPGQGSTGELF; v_gene: TRBV19; d_gene: TRBD1
CDR3aa: ASSPMDRNTGELF; v_gene: TRBV19; d_gene: NA
CDR3aa: ASSLVLTALNTGELF; v_gene: TRBV5-4; d_gene: NA
CDR3aa: ASSGGGPQH; v_gene: TRBV7-9; d_gene: NA
CDR3aa: ASSRKTVGFETQY; v_gene: TRBV5-4; d_gene: NA
CDR3aa: ASILGPTDTQY; v_gene: TRBV2; d_gene: NA
CDR3aa: ASSPQQAGGTQY; v_gene: TRBV5-4; d_gene: NA
CDR3aa: ASSFVYGQGNTDTQY; v_gene: TRBV28; d_gene: TRBD1
CDR3aa: ASSPPTYNEQF; v_gene: TRBV27; d_gene: NA
CDR3aa: ASRTGAGPLTEAF; v_gene: TRBV11-2; d_gene: NA
CDR3aa: ASRREISYEQY; v_gene: TRBV2; d_gene: NA
CDR3aa: ASSLIGTSGANVLT; v_gene: TRBV7-3; d_gene: NA
CDR3aa: ASSFPDGARGYT; v_gene: TRBV5-4; d_gene: NA
CDR3aa: ASSTPRANYGYT; v_gene: TRBV19; d_gene: NA
CDR3aa: ASSLGQGIETQY; v_gene: TRBV5-1; d_gene: NA
CDR3aa: ASSITGTGPESTEAF; v_gene: TRBV19; d_gene: TRBD1
CDR3aa: ASSGGSSGANVLT; v_gene: TRBV6-1; d_gene: TRBD2
CDR3aa: ASSPRGEANQPQH; v_gene: TRBV7-3; d_gene: NA
CDR3aa: ASSYRDSHFNEQF; v_gene: TRBV5-1; d_gene: TRBD1
CDR3aa: ATSREPPWDRGHEQY; v_gene: TRBV15; d_gene: TRBD1
CDR3aa: ASSYSTSGRHEQY; v_gene: TRBV6-5; d_gene: TRBD2
CDR3aa: ASSLKRSGTGEQF; v_gene: TRBV7-3; d_gene: TRBD2
CDR3aa: SVALNYGYT; v_gene: TRBV29-1; d_gene: NA
CDR3aa: ATSRGDRGGSETQY; v_gene: TRBV15; d_gene: TRBD1
CDR3aa: ASSPETGPYGYT; v_gene: TRBV18; d_gene: TRBD1
CDR3aa: ATSRDRVSYEQY; v_gene: TRBV15; d_gene: TRBD1
CDR3aa: ASKQQPVYGYT; v_gene: TRBV6-1; d_gene: NA
CDR3aa: ASSSGTGASGYT; v_gene: TRBV5-4; d_gene: TRBD1
CDR3aa: ASSPGSRDRRTEAF; v_gene: TRBV28; d_gene: TRBD1